The present T cell receptor (beta chain) was sequenced within a study of T cells after yellow fever vaccination. The overall study: Fractions of limited cellularity were prepared by means of SMART-Seq v4 Ultra Low Input. Overall study results and limits: Relatively few clonotypes were ones that appeared in both CD4 and CD8 compartments. FACS-sorted repertoires might harbor abundant contaminating clonotypes from the bulk population.

V was clipped by 6 bases and J by 9 bases; unmatched bases: 17. CDR1 is MNHEY and CDR2 is SVGAGI in the germline V gene. The CDR3 is 16 residues long. To note about this clonotype: Its cognate antigen is unknown.

The study made its TCR cDNA through 5'RACE template switching. That step introduced a universal primer site along with UMIs. One entry per CDR3 protein results from TCRdb running MiXCR on the 5' RACE reads. The profile covers 400,000 or so distinct CDR3 sequences, with around 20% appearing a single time and 15% to 20% taken by the ten largest. The rearrangement joins TRBV6-5 to TRBJ2-5; TRBD2 aligns across 9 bases. The sample consisted of PBMCs, taken before the yellow fever booster vaccination. The clonotype was recovered from a man aged 18 to 35 who received the YFV17D yellow fever vaccine. CDR3 residues: CASSRATGTSFGAQYF. For the CDR3, the DNA is TGTGCCAGCAGCCGAGCAACCGGGACTAGCTTTGGGGCCCAGTACTTC.